The T cell receptor (beta chain) described here comes from a study of cytotoxic CD8 clonotypes in ibrutinib-treated CLL. With sequencing, the targeted depth ranged from 1 in 200,000 to 1 in 1 million T cells. The data were produced by immunoSEQ multiplex PCR, yet TCRdb's version contains in-frame clones alone and is incomplete. The sample includes around 76,000 clones, over 65% of them seen just once. The receptor was derived from a human donor with chronic lymphocytic leukemia. The sequenced sample was PBMCs, obtained after 24 months of ibrutinib treatment.

CDR3 residues: CASSSGRAYEQYF. The CDR3 DNA follows: TGTGCCAGCTCCAGCGGGAGGGCCTACGAGCAGTACTTC. The chain uses TRBV2 and TRBJ2-7; 10 bases line up with TRBD2. The CDR3 runs to 13 residues. Looked up from germline, CDR1 is SNHLY and CDR2 is FYNNEI. With V trimmed by 8 bases and J by 2 bases, 3 bases remained unmatched.